A single sample is the source of the 4 T cell receptor beta chains below, sequenced in a study of T-cell reconstitution after alpha-beta-depleted transplantation in children (dated by TCRdb to the mid-2010s). The method behind the library was PCR. Sequenced on an Illumina HiSeq 2500. To normalize quantification of the TCRbeta repertoire, the TCR libraries were built with molecular barcoding that relied on unique molecular identifiers. The public sequencing data were trimmed at Q25 with fastp and processed into clonotypes with MiXCR by TCRdb, which kept only in-frame beta chains. Identical CDR3 protein sequences are pooled into one entry, listed with their most common genes and DNA. The sample contains about 190,000 distinct CDR3 sequences, 11% of them found a single time. The ten largest clones add up to approximately 13% of the sample. The treatment or condition label here, explained by the study, means: allogeneic hematopoietic cell transplantation with graft depleted of TCRalphabeta T cells and CD19 B cells.

Sequencing used PBMCs, obtained before TCRalphabeta/CD19-depleted stem cell transplant. The source is a boy younger than 10 with acute myeloid leukemia, due to receive a stem cell transplant.

This clonotype was seen a single time. The chain couples TRBV20-1 to TRBJ2-7; TRBD1 aligns across 11 bases. The CDR3 totals 16 residues. Trimming at V came to 6 bases and at J to 2 bases, leaving 12 bases not matched to a gene. Germline V gene data show CDR1 as DFQATT and CDR2 as SNEGSKA (reference sequence). The CDR3 loop is CSAERGDRGDPYEQYF. CDR3 nucleotides: TGCAGTGCAGAACGAGGGGACAGGGGGGATCCCTACGAGCAGTACTTC.

At least ten counts were recorded for this clonotype. The gene calls are TRBV7-3 and TRBJ2-5; no clear D gene. V lost 1 base, J lost 5 bases, and 8 bases lay in between. Looked up from germline, CDR1 is SGHTA and CDR2 is FQGTGA. The CDR3 is 13 residues long. Here the CDR3 reads CASSLRVGETQYF. The DNA for the CDR3 is TGTGCCAGCAGCTTAAGGGTCGGGGAGACCCAGTACTTC.

This clonotype was observed at least ten times. CDR3 loop: CASSPGLAGDNEQFF. In DNA form, the CDR3 reads TGTGCCAGCAGCCCAGGACTAGCGGGGGACAATGAGCAGTTCTTC. The chain couples TRBV12-3 or TRBV12-4 to TRBJ2-1; 13 bases match TRBD2. There are 15 residues in the CDR3. The V gene end was trimmed by 6 bases and the J gene end by 5 bases; junction bases not matched to a gene: 4.

This clonotype was recorded at least ten times. CDR3 sequence reads: CASSLRGPGGYEQYV. In DNA form, the CDR3 reads TGTGCCAGCAGCTTGAGAGGTCCAGGGGGCTACGAGCAGTACGTC. V gene TRBV5-6 combines with J gene TRBJ2-7; 7 positions match TRBD1. The junction had 7 bases not matched to a gene; V was cut back by 1 base and J by 3 bases. Germline CDR1 and CDR2: SGHDT and YYEEEE. The CDR3 runs to 15 residues.